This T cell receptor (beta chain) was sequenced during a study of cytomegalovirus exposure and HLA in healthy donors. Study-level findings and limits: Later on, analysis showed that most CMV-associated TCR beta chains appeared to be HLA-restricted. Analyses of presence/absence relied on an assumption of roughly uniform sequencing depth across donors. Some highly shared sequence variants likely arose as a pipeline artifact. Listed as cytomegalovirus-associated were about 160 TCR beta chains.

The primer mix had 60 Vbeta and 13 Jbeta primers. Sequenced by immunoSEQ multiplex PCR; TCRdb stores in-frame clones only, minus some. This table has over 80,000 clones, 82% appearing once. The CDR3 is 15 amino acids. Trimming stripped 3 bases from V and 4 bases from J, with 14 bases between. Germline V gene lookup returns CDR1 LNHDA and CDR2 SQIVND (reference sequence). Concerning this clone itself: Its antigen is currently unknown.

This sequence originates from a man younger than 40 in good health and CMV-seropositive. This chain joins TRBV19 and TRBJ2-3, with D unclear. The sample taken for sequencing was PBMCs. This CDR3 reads CASSILVRRADTQYF. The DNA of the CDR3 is TGTGCCAGTAGTATCTTGGTCCGACGGGCAGATACGCAGTATTTT.